The 24 T cell receptor beta chains in this list originate from one sample, sequenced in a study of blood T cell repertoires in COVID-19. Profiled with immunoSEQ multiplex PCR; TCRdb holds only in-frame clones, not every one. The sample holds about 210,000 clones; approximately 89% are singletons and the top ten take around 4.8%. Sequencing input: peripheral blood. These receptors originate from a woman aged 40-49 years with acute or convalescent COVID-19.

The table lists this clone with a count of one. The V and J genes are TRBV10-3 and TRBJ1-4; D possibly corresponds to TRBD1 (5 bases). The V end was cut by 6 bases, the J end by 8 bases, with 13 bases between. This CDR3 contains 13 residues. CDR1 and CDR2 from the germline V gene are ENHRY and SYGVKD. For the CDR3, the DNA is TGTGCCATCAGGGGCAGGGAGGGGGAAAAACTGTTTTTT. Its translation is CAIRGREGEKLFF.

A single count supports this clone. V gene TRBV5-1 combines with J gene TRBJ2-5; tentative D call: TRBD2 (6 bases). The CDR3 sequence is 14 residues long. Trimming removed 6 bases from V and 4 bases from J, with 16 bases in between. Germline V CDR1 and CDR2: SGHRS, YFSETQ. CDR3 coding DNA: TGCGCCAGCACGGGGGACTCAGGAGCAGAGACCCAGTACTTC. This gives the protein CASTGDSGAETQYF.

The gene calls are TRBV7-8 and TRBJ2-3, with D maybe TRBD2 (6 bases). The CDR3 sequence is 13 residues long. Trimming took 5 bases from V and 4 from J, leaving 10 bases between them. Germline V CDR1 and CDR2: SGHVS, FQNEAQ. The CDR3 coding sequence is TGTGCCAGCAGCCGGCTAGCGTCAGATACGCAGTATTTT. It is translated as CASSRLASDTQYF. The entire variable domain, with the rest obtained from reference TRBV7-8 and TRBJ2-3, is as follows: GAGVSQSPRYKVAKRGQDVALRCDPISGHVSLFWYQQALGQGPEFLTYFQNEAQLDKSGLPSDRFFAERPEGSVSTLKIQRTQQEDSAVYLCASSRLASDTQYFGPGTRLTVL.

The chain uses TRBV5-1 and TRBJ2-3; TRBD2 agrees at 15 bases. Germline-derived CDR1 and CDR2 are SGHRS and YFSETQ. The CDR3 is made up of 16 amino acids. Unmatched junction bases numbered 9, after V lost 4 bases and J lost 9 bases. The CDR3 DNA reads TGCGCCAGCAGCCATAGGACTAGCGGGGGGGCCGGAACGCAGTATTTT. Translating gives CASSHRTSGGAGTQYF.

The CDR3 region is CASSAGSGTPSEKLFF. CDR3 nucleotide sequence: TGTGCCAGCAGCGCCGGATCCGGGACACCGTCGGAAAAACTGTTTTTT. The J gene is TRBJ1-4, the V gene TRBV9; D might be TRBD1 (6 bases). Germline V gene lookup returns CDR1 SGDLS and CDR2 YYNGEE. V was clipped by 3 bases and J by 8 bases, with 20 bases between them. The CDR3 extends over 16 amino acids.

The V and J genes are TRBV10-3 and TRBJ2-1, with 8 bases fitting TRBD2. With 6 bases clipped from V and 7 bases from J, the junction kept 17 bases outside the gene matches. CDR1 and CDR2 from the germline V gene are ENHRY and SYGVKD. The CDR3 covers 17 residues. CDR3 amino acids: CAIRDPSGLGSRNEQFF. In DNA form, the CDR3 reads TGTGCCATCAGAGACCCTAGCGGGTTGGGGTCGAGAAATGAGCAGTTCTTC.

The gene calls are TRBV12-5 and TRBJ2-2; TRBD1 aligns across 9 bases. Trimming took 3 bases from V and 1 from J; bases not matched to a gene: 3. Looked up from germline, CDR1 is LGHNT and CDR2 is FRNRAP. The CDR3 extends over 16 amino acids. Here the CDR3 reads CASGFTGGLNTGELFF. CDR3 in DNA: TGTGCTAGTGGTTTCACAGGGGGCTTGAACACCGGGGAGCTGTTTTTT.

The gene calls are TRBV5-1 and TRBJ1-1; the D is unclear. The CDR3 is 15 residues long. V lost 0 bases to trimming and J lost 5 bases, with 14 bases between them. CDR1 and CDR2 (germline): SGHRS, YFSETQ. CDR3 region: CASSLDPLDGTEAFF. CDR3 DNA: TGCGCCAGCAGCTTGGACCCCCTCGACGGGACTGAAGCTTTCTTT.

This clone was counted between two and nine times. The genes are TRBV30 and TRBJ2-4; D is possibly TRBD1 (6 bases). Germline-derived CDR1 and CDR2 are GTSNPN and SVGIG (reference sequence). CDR3 length equals 11 residues. V was pared by 2 bases and J by 13 bases, with 12 bases between. As DNA, the CDR3 is TGTGCCTGGAGTATCCGGGACACCCAGTACTTC. Translating gives CAWSIRDTQYF.

A few counts support this clone. The V call is TRBV5-6, the J call TRBJ2-7; 10 nucleotides agree with TRBD1. V shed 4 bases, J shed 6 bases, and the junction held 10 bases outside the gene matches. The CDR3 totals 15 residues. Germline lookup yields CDR1 SGHDT and CDR2 YYEEEE. The CDR3 spells CASSPGTGVLVEQYV. The CDR3, as DNA: TGTGCCAGCAGCCCAGGGACAGGGGTTCTTGTCGAGCAGTACGTC.

This chain joins TRBV18 and TRBJ1-1, with no clear D. Deletions cut 3 bases from V and 0 bases from J, with 14 bases between. The CDR3 is 16 amino acids. CDR1 is KGHSH and CDR2 is LQKENI in the germline V gene. The CDR3 nucleotides are TGTGCCAGCTCACCGTACGGTCCTGAGGTGAACACTGAAGCTTTCTTT. It translates to CASSPYGPEVNTEAFF.

The rearrangement links TRBV18 to TRBJ1-4, with 8 bases aligning to TRBD1. J gave up 7 bases and V 2 bases, and 6 bases lay outside the gene matches. This CDR3 is built from 15 residues. CDR1 and CDR2 (germline): KGHSH, LQKENI. Here the CDR3 DNA reads TGTGCCAGCTCACCAGCGGGGCAGGGGGCTGAAAAACTGTTTTTT. Translation gives CASSPAGQGAEKLFF.

This clone came up once. V gene TRBV6-5 combines with J gene TRBJ1-1; possibly TRBD1 for D (5 bases). The CDR3 contains 15 residues. Between the trimmed V and J ends, which lost 0 bases and 6 bases, there was a span of 14 bases. CDR1 MNHEY and CDR2 SVGAGI come from the germline V gene. The CDR3 DNA sequence: TGTGCCAGCAGTTACTCGACAGTCGGAGGGTCTGAAGCTTTCTTT. It translates to CASSYSTVGGSEAFF.

This clone has a handful of counts. J is TRBJ2-1 and V is TRBV14, with 11 nucleotides matching TRBD2. The CDR3 extends over 14 amino acids. V dropped 5 bases and J dropped 15; count of bases not matched to a gene: 12. Germline values: CDR1 SGHDN, CDR2 FVKESK. CDR3 amino acids: CASSTTSGASLGFF. CDR3 bases: TGTGCCAGCAGCACGACTAGCGGGGCCTCCCTGGGGTTCTTC.

The V call is TRBV3-1 (or the pseudogene TRBV3-2), the J call TRBJ1-1; weak D call: TRBD1 (6 bases). V was trimmed by 0 bases and J by 4 bases, leaving 15 bases between them. This CDR3 is built from 16 residues. The V gene's germline CDR1 is LGHDT and CDR2 YNNKEL (reference sequence). The CDR3 bases are TGTGCCAGCAGCCAAGATCTCCTGTCAGGGGCCACTGAAGCTTTCTTT. This encodes CASSQDLLSGATEAFF.

A few counts support this clone. This sequence joins TRBV6-5 and TRBJ1-2, with D hard to call. This CDR3 is built from 16 residues. CDR1 and CDR2 (germline): MNHEY, SVGAGI. V was trimmed by 0 bases and J by 4 bases, leaving 15 bases between them. The CDR3 region has the DNA TGTGCCAGCAGTTACTCTTATCGGGGATCAGGCTATGGCTACACCTTC. Translation gives CASSYSYRGSGYGYTF.

V and J are TRBV6-1 and TRBJ2-1; 12 bases map to TRBD2. CDR3 length equals 15 residues. The V gene's germline CDR1 is MNHNS and CDR2 SASEGT. Trimming took 3 bases from V and 4 from J; bases not matched to a gene: 1. This CDR3 reads CASSDGLAGYNEQFF. CDR3 nucleotide sequence: TGTGCCAGCAGTGACGGACTAGCGGGGTACAATGAGCAGTTCTTC.

This sequence joins TRBV24-1 and TRBJ2-3; D gene uncertain. Germline V gene sequence: CDR1 KGHDR, CDR2 SFDVKD. The V end was cut by 6 bases, the J end by 2 bases, with 11 bases between. The CDR3 consists of 14 residues. The CDR3 reads CATSNPASTDTQYF. The CDR3 nucleotides are TGTGCCACCAGTAACCCAGCGTCCACAGATACGCAGTATTTT.

This clone came up a few times. The gene calls are TRBV20-1 and TRBJ1-2; 7 bases map to TRBD1. Unmatched junction bases numbered 4, after V lost 3 bases and J lost 0 bases. Germline CDR1 reads DFQATT; CDR2 reads SNEGSKA (reference sequence). The CDR3 sequence is 14 residues long. CDR3 in amino acids: CSASGDRANYGYTF. As DNA, the CDR3 is TGCAGTGCTAGTGGTGACAGGGCTAACTATGGCTACACCTTC.

The chain uses TRBV15 and TRBJ1-4; TRBD1 aligns across 7 bases. The germline V gene encodes CDR1 LNHNV and CDR2 YYDKDF (reference sequence). The CDR3 length is 17 residues. J was trimmed by 1 base and V by 1 base; bases with no gene match: 6. The CDR3 bases are TGTGCCACCAGCAGAGGTGCGGGGACAGAAACTAATGAAAAACTGTTTTTT. Its protein product is CATSRGAGTETNEKLFF.

This chain connects TRBV11-2 to TRBJ2-2, with D possibly being TRBD2 (7 bases). This CDR3 comprises 16 residues. Trimming left V 5 bases short and J 5 bases short, with 18 bases between. The V gene's germline CDR1 is SGHAT and CDR2 FQNNGV. This chain's CDR3 is CASSPGPRGRTGELFF. DNA for the CDR3: TGTGCCAGCAGCCCAGGCCCGCGGGGGCGGACCGGGGAGCTGTTTTTT. Using reference TRBV11-2 and TRBJ2-2 for the parts outside the CDR3, the full variable domain is EAGVAQSPRYKIIEKRQSVAFWCNPISGHATLYWYQQILGQGPKLLIQFQNNGVVDDSQLPKDRFSAERLKGVDSTLKIQPAKLEDSAVYLCASSPGPRGRTGELFFGEGSRLTVL.

The V and J genes are TRBV7-3 and TRBJ1-1; 8 nucleotides match TRBD1. This CDR3 comprises 14 residues. The J segment lost 5 bases and the V segment lost 4 bases, leaving 6 bases of the junction unmatched. Germline CDR1 SGHTA, CDR2 FQGTGA. For the CDR3, the DNA is TGTGCCAGCAGCTATACAGGGGGTAGGACTGAAGCTTTCTTT. It encodes CASSYTGGRTEAFF.

The rearrangement joins TRBV5-4 to TRBJ1-1, with D maybe TRBD1 (5 bases). Germline CDR1 SGHNT, CDR2 YYREEE (reference sequence). The CDR3 consists of 15 residues. Deletions cut 3 bases from V and 0 bases from J, with 12 bases between. For the CDR3, the DNA is TGTGCCAGCAGCTACGGGGGGAACATGAACACTGAAGCTTTCTTT. Its translation: CASSYGGNMNTEAFF. Full variable domain (remainder filled in from reference TRBV5-4 and TRBJ1-1): ETGVTQSPTHLIKTRGQQVTLRCSSQSGHNTVSWYQQALGQGPQFIFQYYREEENGRGNFPPRFSGLQFPNYSSELNVNALELDDSALYLCASSYGGNMNTEAFFGQGTRLTVV.

V gene TRBV5-1 combines with J gene TRBJ1-2; 8 bases map to TRBD1. The trim removed 4 bases at V and 2 bases at J, leaving 19 bases unmatched. Germline V CDR1 and CDR2: SGHRS, YFSETQ. The CDR3 length is 19 residues. CDR3 bases: TGCGCCAGCAGCAACCCAGGGGGGACAGGACTTTTTCCGAACTATGGCTACACCTTC. This encodes CASSNPGGTGLFPNYGYTF.